These 26 T cell receptor beta chains originate from one sample sequenced in a study of Graves' ophthalmopathy and Graves' hyperthyroidism. CDR3 regions of TCR beta were amplified from RNA transcripts. First-round RT-PCR employed HTBI primers, with a second-round multiplex PCR after it. Using its own MiXCR run on the multiplex PCR reads, TCRdb lists one record per CDR3 protein. Altogether over a million distinct CDR3 sequences are present, about 36% being singletons, with the ten largest covering 11%. Sequencing used peripheral blood or thyroid tissue (not recorded which). All receptors come from an adult man with Graves' hyperthyroidism.

About this clonotype: It may be a read error: a sequence one base away is much more abundant. This chain joins TRBV15 and TRBJ1-3; D is unclear. The V gene lost 4 bases and the J gene lost 0 bases, with 10 bases spanning the gap. Germline CDR1 LNHNV, CDR2 YYDKDF (reference sequence). The CDR3 spans 15 residues. The CDR3 loop is CATSTRPPSGNTIYF. The CDR3 DNA is TGTGCCACCAGCACGCGGCCCCCCTCTGGAAACACCATATATTTT.

The table lists this clonotype with a few counts. The rearrangement uses TRBV20-1 and TRBJ2-7; 9 positions agree with TRBD2. CDR3 size: 18 residues. V lost 1 base to trimming and J lost 0 bases; unmatched junction nucleotides: 13. Germline values: CDR1 DFQATT, CDR2 SNEGSKA (reference sequence). The CDR3 spells CSARASVAGALSSYEQYF. CDR3 DNA sequence: TGCAGTGCTAGAGCCTCAGTAGCGGGGGCCTTGAGCTCCTACGAGCAGTACTTC.

A note on this clonotype: A junction end diverges from the germline sequence, so it may reflect a read error. The CDR3 DNA reads TGCGGTGCTAGAGACGGTATTAGCGGGGGCACGAATGAGCAGTTCTTC. It codes for CGARDGISGGTNEQFF. J is TRBJ2-5 and V is TRBV20-1; 9 nucleotides match TRBD2. The J call is doubtful: the DNA matches TRBJ2-1 better. The CDR3 is 16 residues long. The V gene's germline CDR1 is DFQATT and CDR2 SNEGSKA (reference sequence).

This clonotype was seen a handful of times. The rearrangement joins TRBV3-1 to TRBJ2-5; tentatively, D is TRBD1 (6 bases). The CDR3 length is 11 residues. V was pared by 5 bases and J by 8 bases, with 9 bases between. Germline V gene sequence: CDR1 LGHDT, CDR2 YNNKEL (reference sequence). DNA of the CDR3: TGTGCCAGCAGCAAAGGGGGAACCCAGTACTTC. This gives the protein CASSKGGTQYF.

This clonotype showed up just a few times. CDR3 DNA: TGTGCCAGCAGCTTGGAGGCAGGGTCGGCCAATCAGCCCCAGCATTTT. It translates to CASSLEAGSANQPQHF. The chain combines TRBV7-9 with TRBJ1-5, with TRBD1 as a possible D gene (5 bases). Trimming removed 3 bases at V and 3 bases at J, with 15 bases between. Germline-derived CDR1 and CDR2 are SEHNR and FQNEAQ (reference sequence). The CDR3 totals 16 residues.

This clonotype occurred many times. The CDR3 bases are TGTGCCAGTAGCAGAGGGACAGGGGGCGTACAGCCCCAGCATTTT. Its protein is CASSRGTGGVQPQHF. The genes are TRBV19 and TRBJ1-5; the match to TRBD1 covers 12 bases. Germline V CDR1 and CDR2: LNHDA, SQIVND (reference sequence). Unmatched junction bases numbered 7, after V lost 6 bases and J lost 7 bases. The CDR3 runs 15 residues.

This clonotype turned up a few times. The J gene is TRBJ2-2, the V gene TRBV7-8, with a possible D match to TRBD1 (6 bases). The V end was cut by 5 bases, the J end by 6 bases, with 13 bases between. The germline gives CDR1 SGHVS, CDR2 FQNEAQ. The CDR3 is made up of 14 amino acids. The DNA for the CDR3 is TGTGCCAGCAGCCTACAGGGTAGATCCGGGGAGCTGTTTTTT. Amino acid sequence: CASSLQGRSGELFF.

Ten or more counts support this clonotype. J is TRBJ1-2 and V is TRBV9, with TRBD1 identical over 8 bases. After removal of 4 bases from V and 0 bases from J, the junction contained 14 bases not matched to a gene. The CDR3 is made up of 18 amino acids. Germline loops: CDR1 SGDLS, CDR2 YYNGEE. Here the CDR3 reads CASSPRQGFGGSNYGYTF. CDR3 nucleotide sequence: TGTGCCAGCAGCCCACGACAGGGGTTCGGAGGATCTAACTATGGCTACACCTTC.

Ten or more counts support this clonotype. The V and J genes are TRBV7-8 and TRBJ2-7, with D unresolved. Trimming left V 1 base short and J 3 bases short, with 10 bases between. This CDR3 has 14 residues. The germline V gene encodes CDR1 SGHVS and CDR2 FQNEAQ. CDR3 coding DNA: TGTGCCAGCAGCTTAGTTCGTGGAGTCTACGAGCAGTACTTC. This gives the protein CASSLVRGVYEQYF. The full variable domain, completed using reference TRBV7-8 and TRBJ2-7, is GAGVSQSPRYKVAKRGQDVALRCDPISGHVSLFWYQQALGQGPEFLTYFQNEAQLDKSGLPSDRFFAERPEGSVSTLKIQRTQQEDSAVYLCASSLVRGVYEQYFGPGTRLTVT.

A note on this clonotype: This clone may be a read error of a much larger clone one base away. The chain has TRBV15 and TRBJ1-3, with no clear D. Trimming removed 0 bases at V and 8 bases at J, with 11 bases between. Looked up from germline, CDR1 is LNHNV and CDR2 is YYDKDF (reference sequence). The CDR3 totals 14 residues. CDR3 in DNA: TGTGCCACCAGCAGAGAACGGAAGGACGACACCATATATTTT. The encoded protein is CATSRERKDDTIYF.

This chain links TRBV19 with TRBJ2-1, with unresolved D. V lost 2 bases to trimming and J lost 10 bases, with 9 bases between them. The CDR3 contains 12 residues. Germline lookup yields CDR1 LNHDA and CDR2 SQIVND (reference sequence). CDR3: CASSIRATEQFF. CDR3 coding DNA: TGTGCCAGTAGTATACGGGCGACAGAGCAGTTCTTC.

This clonotype was detected only a few times. DNA for the CDR3: TGTGCCAGCAGTTCCAACAGTGAATCCTCCTACGAGCAGTACTTC. This sequence encodes CASSSNSESSYEQYF. This chain connects TRBV6-5 to TRBJ2-7, with unresolved D. Germline-derived CDR1 and CDR2 are MNHEY and SVGAGI. V was cut by 4 bases and J by 0 bases, with 13 bases left in between. The CDR3 sequence is 15 residues long.

This clonotype was detected ten times or more. The chain recombines TRBV14 with TRBJ2-7; 9 nucleotides agree with TRBD1. Germline CDR1 reads SGHDN; CDR2 reads FVKESK. Trimming removed 3 bases from V and 5 bases from J; junction bases left unmatched: 8. The CDR3 runs 15 residues. CDR3: CASSHPGQGSHEQYF. The CDR3, as DNA: TGTGCCAGCAGCCACCCGGGACAGGGTAGCCACGAGCAGTACTTC. Full variable domain (missing parts from reference TRBV14 and TRBJ2-7): EAGVTQFPSHSVIEKGQTVTLRCDPISGHDNLYWYRRVMGKEIKFLLHFVKESKQDESGMPNNRFLAERTGGTYSTLKVQPAELEDSGVYFCASSHPGQGSHEQYFGPGTRLTVT.

This clonotype was picked up many times. J is TRBJ1-2 and V is TRBV7-9; D perhaps matches TRBD1 (6 bases). Trimming took off 1 base at V and 1 base at J, with 10 bases between the two ends. The CDR3 loop spans 15 amino acids. Germline values: CDR1 SEHNR, CDR2 FQNEAQ (reference sequence). The chain's CDR3 is CASSLEQGVNYGYTF. The CDR3 DNA reads as TGTGCCAGCAGCTTAGAACAGGGAGTTAACTATGGCTACACCTTC.

The chain joins TRBV10-3 to TRBJ1-3, with D hard to call. The CDR3 covers 16 residues. The V end lost 4 bases, the J end lost 0 bases, and 13 bases lay between the germline ends. CDR1 is ENHRY, CDR2 SYGVKD, per germline. The CDR3 coding sequence is TGTGCCATCAGTGTGCGGGTGGGGAGCTCTGGAAACACCATATATTTT. Translation: CAISVRVGSSGNTIYF.

The rearrangement links TRBV5-8 to TRBJ2-7; no reliable D call. Germline V gives CDR1 SGHTS, CDR2 YDEGEE. V lost 4 bases and J lost 2, with 16 bases in between. The CDR3 extends over 15 amino acids. This CDR3 reads CASSGPVRTTYEQYF. The CDR3 bases are TGTGCCAGCAGCGGTCCCGTGCGAACCACCTACGAGCAGTACTTC.

The genes are TRBV19 and TRBJ2-6; a possible D gene is TRBD1 (5 bases). The germline V gene has CDR1 LNHDA and CDR2 SQIVND (reference sequence). The V end was cut by 9 bases, the J end by 2 bases, with 17 bases between. There are 16 residues in the CDR3. The CDR3 coding sequence is TGTGCCAGCAGTTACTTCCCAGGGACTGGGGCCAACGTCCTGACTTTC. Its protein product is CASSYFPGTGANVLTF.

On this clonotype itself: One base away lies a much larger clone, so this may be a sequencing read error. The chain links TRBV7-9 to TRBJ1-6, with 8 bases lining up with TRBD1. The CDR3 loop spans 16 amino acids. Germline loops: CDR1 SEHNR, CDR2 FQNEAQ (reference sequence). The chain's CDR3 is CASSSPRQGNNSLLHF. CDR3 sequence (DNA): TGTGCCAGCAGCTCCCCCCGACAGGGGAATAATTCACTCCTCCACTTT.

The chain carries TRBV2 and TRBJ2-7; 7 bases match TRBD1. The J segment lost 5 bases and the V segment lost 6 bases, leaving 10 bases of the junction unmatched. This CDR3 has 14 residues. CDR1 SNHLY and CDR2 FYNNEI come from the germline V gene. The CDR3 spells CASSETGQRHEQYF. The CDR3 DNA reads TGTGCCAGCAGCGAAACGGGACAGAGACACGAGCAGTACTTC.

The V gene is TRBV12-3 or TRBV12-4, the J gene TRBJ1-1, with TRBD1 as a possible D gene (5 bases). This CDR3 region has 15 residues. V was clipped by 6 bases and J by 3 bases, with 17 bases between them. The CDR3 loop is CASRNRPVGDTEAFF. Written as DNA, the CDR3 is TGTGCCAGCAGAAACCGTCCCGTAGGGGACACTGAAGCTTTCTTT.

In regard to this clonotype: This may stem from a read error, because a much larger clone lies one nucleotide away. The chain joins TRBV29-1 to TRBJ2-7, with D uncertain. Germline V CDR1 and CDR2: SQVTM, ANQGSEA. The CDR3 consists of 11 residues. The V and J ends lost 4 bases and 7 bases respectively, with 11 bases between them. As DNA, the CDR3 is TGCAGCGTTGCGCTGGGTTCGGAGCAGTACTTC. This translates into CSVALGSEQYF.

This clonotype was detected a few times. The V call is TRBV6-6, the J call TRBJ1-1; D is perhaps TRBD1 (5 bases). Trimming took off 4 bases at V and 1 base at J, with 19 bases between the two ends. There are 17 residues in the CDR3. The germline gives CDR1 MNHNY, CDR2 SVGAGI (reference sequence). CDR3: CASSSPVDRKGNTEAFF. CDR3 sequence (DNA): TGTGCCAGCAGTTCCCCGGTCGACAGAAAAGGGAACACTGAAGCTTTCTTT.

This clonotype showed up just a few times. The chain links TRBV13 to TRBJ2-5; no firm D call. The CDR3 contains 13 residues. Looked up from germline, CDR1 is PRHDT and CDR2 is FYEKMQ (reference sequence). V was pared by 5 bases and J by 2 bases, with 9 bases between. CDR3: CASSPQAQETQYF. The CDR3 coding sequence is TGTGCCAGCAGCCCCCAAGCGCAAGAGACCCAGTACTTC.

This clonotype showed up many times. The chain is built from TRBV11-2 and TRBJ1-1, with 9 bases that match TRBD1. This CDR3 comprises 14 residues. Trimming removed 6 bases from V and 0 bases from J; junction bases left unmatched: 2. Per the germline V gene, CDR1 is SGHAT and CDR2 is FQNNGV. Here the CDR3 DNA reads TGTGCCAGCAGACAGGGGGCGATGAACACTGAAGCTTTCTTT. Translating it yields CASRQGAMNTEAFF. Full variable domain (rest looked up from reference TRBV11-2 and TRBJ1-1): EAGVAQSPRYKIIEKRQSVAFWCNPISGHATLYWYQQILGQGPKLLIQFQNNGVVDDSQLPKDRFSAERLKGVDSTLKIQPAKLEDSAVYLCASRQGAMNTEAFFGQGTRLTVV.

This clonotype has a count of ten or more. The chain links TRBV9 to TRBJ1-2; D call uncertain. The CDR3 has 14 amino acids. The ends were cut back, 0 bases at V and 9 bases at J, with 15 bases in the middle. Per the germline V gene, CDR1 is SGDLS and CDR2 is YYNGEE. This chain's CDR3 is CASSVGVAARSYTF. CDR3 in DNA: TGTGCCAGCAGCGTAGGGGTAGCGGCGAGGAGCTACACCTTC. Complete variable domain (other parts from reference TRBV9 and TRBJ1-2): DSGVTQTPKHLITATGQRVTLRCSPRSGDLSVYWYQQSLDQGLQFLIQYYNGEERAKGNILERFSAQQFPDLHSELNLSSLELGDSALYFCASSVGVAARSYTFGSGTRLTVV.

Ten or more counts support this clonotype. The chain has TRBV15 and TRBJ1-1; no definite D call. Germline CDR1 and CDR2: LNHNV and YYDKDF (reference sequence). This CDR3 contains 13 residues. V was trimmed by 0 bases and J by 2 bases, leaving 4 bases between them. Here the CDR3 reads CATSRETNTEAFF. In nucleotides, the CDR3 is TGTGCCACCAGCAGAGAGACCAACACTGAAGCTTTCTTT.